The text below deals with one T cell receptor beta chain. This CDR3 comprises 14 residues. CDR1 DFQATT and CDR2 SNEGSKA come from the germline V gene (reference sequence). Trimming stripped 5 bases from V and 5 bases from J, with 19 bases between. The data are from a study of T-cell reconstitution after alpha-beta-depleted transplantation in children. Library preparation (for TCRbeta) was performed with unique molecular identifiers. TCRdb processed the PCR reads anew with MiXCR; each CDR3 protein has one entry. Seen here are approximately 510,000 distinct CDR3 sequences, about 16% observed once, and the top ten hold 3.3%.

J is TRBJ2-7 and V is TRBV20-1; TRBD1 is a possible D gene (6 bases). This receptor was taken from a human donor who donated a stem cell graft to a child with acute lymphoblastic leukemia. Source: PBMCs from the stem cell graft donor, taken from the stem cell graft. In nucleotides, the CDR3 is TGCAGTGCTGGGGGCCGGGAAGGGAGCCACGAGCAGTACTTC. It specifies CSAGGREGSHEQYF.